A single sample is the source of the 22 T cell receptor beta chains below, sequenced in a study of shared clonotypes between healthy human individuals. Sequenced by immunoSEQ multiplex PCR; TCRdb stores in-frame clones only, minus some. The data hold more than 2,000,000 clones, with just over 90% observed a single time. Sequencing was done on a sample of naive CD4+ T cells from PBMCs. Sample subset: CD45RA+ positively selected. The origin of the receptors is a young man in good health. Some clones in this sample may be carry-over from other donors' samples.

V and J are TRBV6-1 and TRBJ1-1; possibly TRBD1 for D (5 bases). Germline loops: CDR1 MNHNS, CDR2 SASEGT. The CDR3 covers 14 residues. V lost 6 bases to trimming and J lost 1 base, with 12 bases between them. The CDR3 sequence: CASRPRGSNTEAFF. CDR3 DNA: TGTGCCAGCAGACCCCGGGGGTCGAACACTGAAGCTTTCTTT.

The V and J genes are TRBV9 and TRBJ2-3; 11 bases are a match to TRBD2. Germline V gene lookup returns CDR1 SGDLS and CDR2 YYNGEE. Losses at the gene ends were 0 bases for V and 2 bases for J; bases not matched to a gene: 5. The CDR3 is made up of 17 amino acids. This CDR3 is CASSVGLAGFITDTQYF. CDR3 DNA: TGTGCCAGCAGCGTAGGACTAGCGGGATTTATCACAGATACGCAGTATTTT.

The V call is TRBV29-1, the J call TRBJ2-7; either TRBD1 or TRBD2 may fit D (5 bases each). Trimming pared 4 bases from V and 7 bases from J, leaving 14 bases between. CDR3 size: 12 residues. The germline V gene has CDR1 SQVTM and CDR2 ANQGSEA. The CDR3 DNA reads TGCAGCGTTGGGTCCGGGGCCACTGAGCAGTACTTC. Its protein product is CSVGSGATEQYF.

The rearrangement uses TRBV7-2 and TRBJ1-3; D remains ambiguous. V was trimmed by 1 base and J by 0 bases, leaving 4 bases between them. The CDR3 is made up of 14 amino acids. The germline CDR1 and CDR2 sequences are SGHTA and FQGNSA. The CDR3 DNA sequence: TGTGCCAGCAGCTTAGTCCACTCTGGAAACACCATATATTTT. It encodes CASSLVHSGNTIYF.

The V gene is TRBV6-6, the J gene TRBJ1-6, with D hard to call. Germline V gives CDR1 MNHNY, CDR2 SVGAGI (reference sequence). The CDR3 sequence is 16 residues long. V was pared by 5 bases and J by 3 bases, with 14 bases between. DNA of the CDR3: TGTGCCAGCAGTCAACCGACAAGGAACTATAATTCACCCCTCCACTTT. It is translated as CASSQPTRNYNSPLHF.

The genes are TRBV9 and TRBJ2-5; D possibly corresponds to TRBD2 (6 bases). V was clipped by 0 bases and J by 0 bases, with 12 bases between them. Germline V CDR1 and CDR2: SGDLS, YYNGEE. The CDR3 consists of 16 residues. CDR3 nucleotides: TGTGCCAGCAGCGTAGGGGTAAGGAGGGACCAAGAGACCCAGTACTTC. Protein product: CASSVGVRRDQETQYF.

A note on this clone: Mismatch with germline at one junction end may stem from a read error. The chain has TRBV11-2 and TRBJ2-7, with TRBD2 matching 9 bases. CDR3 size: 13 residues. CDR1 and CDR2 (germline): SGHAT, FQNNGV. CDR3 nucleotides: TGTGCCAGCAGCCTTCCTAGGGCGGGAGGGTCTAACTTC. This encodes CASSLPRAGGSNF.

V gene TRBV4-1 combines with J gene TRBJ2-7; possible D gene TRBD2, 6 bases. CDR1 is MGHRA, CDR2 YSYEKL, per germline. This CDR3 comprises 17 residues. Deletions cut 1 base from V and 5 bases from J, with 21 bases between. CDR3: CASSQGEGPAGFHEQYF. CDR3 bases: TGCGCCAGCAGCCAAGGTGAGGGGCCAGCGGGTTTCCACGAGCAGTACTTC.

This chain connects TRBV18 to TRBJ1-1, with D unclear. From germline, CDR1 is KGHSH and CDR2 LQKENI. The CDR3 length is 14 residues. V was trimmed by 2 bases and J by 2 bases, leaving 9 bases between them. CDR3 loop: CASSPARANTEAFF. CDR3 nucleotide sequence: TGTGCCAGCTCACCAGCCAGAGCTAACACTGAAGCTTTCTTT.

The rearrangement joins TRBV10-3 to TRBJ1-2; 7 bases are a match to TRBD1. Unmatched junction bases numbered 7, after V lost 11 bases and J lost 4 bases. The CDR3 runs 12 residues. The V gene's germline CDR1 is ENHRY and CDR2 SYGVKD. CDR3 DNA sequence: TGTGCCGTTATGTCAGGGGGCTATGGCTACACCTTC. Amino acid sequence: CAVMSGGYGYTF.

The chain combines TRBV7-3 with TRBJ2-1; 9 bases agree with TRBD2. J lost 4 bases, V lost 4 bases, and 8 bases had no gene match. The V gene's germline CDR1 is SGHTA and CDR2 FQGTGA. This CDR3 has 16 amino acids. CDR3 DNA: TGTGCCAGCAGCTCGCCTGGGGCGGGAGGGTACAATGAGCAGTTCTTC. It encodes CASSSPGAGGYNEQFF. Full variable domain (rest looked up from reference TRBV7-3 and TRBJ2-1): GAGVSQTPSNKVTEKGKYVELRCDPISGHTALYWYRQSLGQGPEFLIYFQGTGAADDSGLPNDRFFAVRPEGSVSTLKIQRTERGDSAVYLCASSSPGAGGYNEQFFGPGTRLTVL.

V usage is TRBV28 and J usage is TRBJ1-3; possible D gene TRBD1, 5 bases. Trimming cost V 4 bases and J 4 bases, with 14 bases left between them. The CDR3 runs 15 residues. The V gene's germline CDR1 is MDHEN and CDR2 SYDVKM. The CDR3 DNA reads TGTGCCAGCAGTTACCTTGACAGCGAAGGAAACACCATATATTTT. Its protein is CASSYLDSEGNTIYF.

This rearrangement joins TRBV5-1 to TRBJ2-3, with 7 bases fitting TRBD2. V was pared by 2 bases and J by 4 bases, with 10 bases of the junction left unmatched. Germline values: CDR1 SGHRS, CDR2 YFSETQ. The CDR3 runs 16 residues. Here the CDR3 DNA reads TGCGCCAGCAGCTTCTTAGGGCGGGAGTCGTCAGATACGCAGTATTTT. It yields the protein CASSFLGRESSDTQYF.

The CDR3 DNA reads TGTGCCAGCAGCCCGAGGGGAGGGACTAGCGCTCAGAGCGATACGCAGTATTTT. Translating it yields CASSPRGGTSAQSDTQYF. This sequence joins TRBV9 and TRBJ2-3, with 10 bases identical to TRBD2. The CDR3 contains 18 residues. Germline assignment: CDR1 SGDLS and CDR2 YYNGEE. V gave up 4 bases and J gave up 6 bases; unmatched junction bases: 17.

The count of this clone is one. The chain couples TRBV15 to TRBJ2-3; D unclear. CDR3 length equals 14 residues. Germline loops: CDR1 LNHNV, CDR2 YYDKDF (reference sequence). Trimming cost V 0 bases and J 4 bases, with 8 bases left between them. The CDR3 region is CATSRDKEADTQYF. As DNA, the CDR3 is TGTGCCACCAGCAGAGATAAGGAAGCAGATACGCAGTATTTT.

Remarks on this clone: In the same sample, other DNA sequences code for this CDR3. This chain uses TRBV18 with TRBJ2-5; unclear D gene. The germline V gene encodes CDR1 KGHSH and CDR2 LQKENI. The CDR3 has 12 residues. Trimming removed 0 bases from V and 5 bases from J, with 4 bases in between. The CDR3 region is CASSPPGETQYF. The CDR3 DNA reads TGTGCCAGCTCACCACCGGGGGAGACCCAGTACTTC.

The chain is built from TRBV11-1 and TRBJ1-1; 7 bases are a match to TRBD1. This CDR3 has 13 residues. From germline, CDR1 is SGHAT and CDR2 FQDESV (reference sequence). After removal of 6 bases from V and 5 bases from J, the junction contained 6 bases not matched to a gene. CDR3: CASRRGGSTEAFF. The CDR3 nucleotides read TGTGCCAGCAGACGAGGGGGCTCGACTGAAGCTTTCTTT.

This clone has only one observation. This chain links TRBV11-3 with TRBJ2-1, with D unresolved. Germline V CDR1 and CDR2: SGHNT, YENEEA. The CDR3 covers 14 residues. Trimming left V 2 bases short and J 8 bases short, with 13 bases between. CDR3 in amino acids: CASSLLAATDEQFF. In DNA form, the CDR3 reads TGTGCCAGCAGCTTATTGGCGGCTACCGATGAGCAGTTCTTC.

This chain connects TRBV13 to TRBJ2-5; D is perhaps TRBD2 (5 bases). V was cut by 0 bases and J by 7 bases, with 12 bases left in between. Germline V gives CDR1 PRHDT, CDR2 FYEKMQ (reference sequence). This CDR3 is built from 14 residues. CDR3 protein: CASSLGRGLRTQYF. As DNA, the CDR3 is TGTGCCAGCAGCTTAGGGCGCGGGTTGAGGACCCAGTACTTC.

The chain couples TRBV5-4 to TRBJ2-5; the match to TRBD2 covers 16 bases. This CDR3 comprises 16 residues. Germline assignment: CDR1 SGHNT and CDR2 YYREEE (reference sequence). The junction had 4 bases not matched to a gene; V was cut back by 3 bases and J by 5 bases. CDR3 protein: CASSWGLAGGVETQYF. DNA for the CDR3: TGTGCCAGCAGCTGGGGACTAGCGGGAGGGGTGGAGACCCAGTACTTC.

The rearrangement links TRBV7-9 to TRBJ2-3; possibly TRBD2 for D (5 bases). Germline lookup yields CDR1 SEHNR and CDR2 FQNEAQ (reference sequence). The germline V and J ends were trimmed by 5 bases and 2 bases, with 20 bases remaining between them. The length of the CDR3 is 17 residues. In DNA, the CDR3 is TGTGCCAGCAGCCAATTGAGGGTTCGGGCGAACACAGATACGCAGTATTTT. It translates to CASSQLRVRANTDTQYF. The whole variable domain, filled in from reference TRBV7-9 and TRBJ2-3, reads DTGVSQNPRHKITKRGQNVTFRCDPISEHNRLYWYRQTLGQGPEFLTYFQNEAQLEKSRLLSDRFSAERPKGSFSTLEIQRTEQGDSAMYLCASSQLRVRANTDTQYFGPGTRLTVL.

The table lists this clone with a few counts. The chain joins TRBV10-3 to TRBJ2-2; D is unclear. V was clipped by 3 bases and J by 6 bases, with 8 bases between them. There are 13 residues in the CDR3. The germline gives CDR1 ENHRY, CDR2 SYGVKD. The CDR3 DNA is TGTGCCATCAGTGAAGCAAGGGCCGGGGAGCTGTTTTTT. The encoded protein is CAISEARAGELFF.